This record looks at one T cell receptor (beta chain) sequence and its context. This clonotype occurred a few times. The target of this receptor is not known. The sample holds no much larger clone one base away, and base qualities are not on file. V and J are trimmed by 1 base and 3 bases, and the gene matches miss 8 bases of the junction. The CDR3 runs 16 residues from the cysteine to the phenylalanine. Kept here is only the CDR3 DNA, which spans 48 bases and is read in frame from base 1. Looking up the germline V gene yields CDR1 SGHDT and CDR2 YYEEEE. TCR cDNA was synthesized by 5'RACE template switching, which introduced a universal primer site and unique molecular identifiers. Priming for cDNA synthesis came from both the TCR alpha and TCR beta constant segments. Library amplification involved two PCR steps, and the second step added sample barcodes and sequencing adapters. Libraries were sequenced on Illumina HiSeq 2500 (2x100 bp) or NovaSeq (2x150 bp). The authors' pipeline ran thus. Demultiplexing of reads and collapsing into UMI consensus sequences were performed with MIGEC, and V(D)J alignment was carried out with MiXCR. Vaccine-responding clonotypes were identified with edgeR using replicate PBMC samples, with FDR below 0.01 and a log2 fold change above 5 up to day 15 being required. Each bulk clonotype was labeled CD4 or CD8 based on which sequenced repertoire, CD4 or CD8, contained the clonotype at higher abundance. In-frame beta chains were kept once TCRdb had trimmed the public reads at Q25 with fastp and called clones with MiXCR. Rows are combined by CDR3 protein, so each entry shows the most common genes and DNA. TCRdb, not the authors, supplied the V and J calls. In this sample the table shows 550,000 or so distinct CDR3 sequences, 15% to 20% of which occur a single time. The leading ten clones occupy 14% of the sample.

The treatment or condition label on this specimen signifies: live attenuated yellow fever vaccine strain. At each blood-draw timepoint, two biological replicates of bulk PBMCs were obtained. A standard Ficoll-Paque protocol was used to isolate PBMCs from peripheral blood. RNA was extracted with TriZol from bulk PBMCs, CD4 and CD8 fractions, and dextramer-positive and dextramer-negative fractions. The sample originates from a study of T cells after yellow fever vaccination (dated by TCRdb to 2018 to 2020). Broadly, across the study: The SMART-Seq v4 Ultra Low Input RNA kit was used to prepare libraries from fractions with low cell numbers. To track T-cell clones before and after primary and booster YFV17D yellow fever vaccination, bulk TCR alpha and beta repertoires were sequenced longitudinally. The cohort comprised two healthy male donors, one aged 18 to 30 and one aged 30 to 40 years. Blood was collected at multiple timepoints before and after primary and secondary immunization, and bulk PBMC replicates and cell subsets were isolated.

Findings and caveats that apply to the study as a whole: Computational filtering was needed because FACS-sorted repertoires could contain abundant contaminating clonotypes from the bulk population. The secondary T-cell response was weaker than the primary response but faster, peaking on day 5 instead of day 15. Only a couple of donors were included in the study, so the extent to which the findings can be generalized is limited. Most clones expanded after primary vaccination (approximately 95% of CD4 and 88% of CD8) were re-detected after the booster, suggesting that broad memory maintenance occurred. A small share of clonotypes was detected in both CD4 and CD8 compartments, with the overlap likely arising from convergent recombination.

The receptor was isolated from a man aged 30 to 39 who received the YFV17D yellow fever vaccine. The source was PBMCs, collected 15 days after the yellow fever booster vaccination. The rearrangement combines TRBV5-6 with TRBJ2-3, with 7 bases in between that match TRBD1. This receptor carries the CDR3 CASSLSLGRGTDTQYF. DNA sequence: TGTGCCAGCAGCTTGTCGTTAGGCAGGGGGACAGATACGCAGTATTTT.